This T cell receptor (beta chain) was sequenced for a study of shared T cell receptors in the human thymus. Repertoires were generated with immunoSEQ multiplex PCR, while TCRdb's copy carries only in-frame clones and drops some. This sample has under 700,000 clones, with more than 75% found just once. CDR1 and CDR2 from the germline V gene are SNHLY and FYNNEI. The V gene end was trimmed by 6 bases and the J gene end by 0 bases; junction bases not matched to a gene: 4. The CDR3 extends over 14 amino acids. This clone was observed a few times. This sample was also put to use in a study of human thymus T cells. Per that study: Infants served as donors; they were healthy and Finnish and were having corrective surgery for congenital heart defects. The source of the thymus tissue was resections taken during corrective heart surgery. Gene usage for V and J segments appeared biased in thymic and blood repertoires. Thymic repertoires from unrelated individuals overlapped highly, related research reported.

The chain employs TRBV2 and TRBJ1-1, with TRBD1 matching over 7 bases. The receptor was isolated from a boy in the first two years of life with a congenital heart defect. Material for sequencing was thymocytes. The CDR3 spells CASRPTGVNTEAFF. In DNA form, the CDR3 reads TGTGCCAGCAGACCAACAGGGGTGAACACTGAAGCTTTCTTT.